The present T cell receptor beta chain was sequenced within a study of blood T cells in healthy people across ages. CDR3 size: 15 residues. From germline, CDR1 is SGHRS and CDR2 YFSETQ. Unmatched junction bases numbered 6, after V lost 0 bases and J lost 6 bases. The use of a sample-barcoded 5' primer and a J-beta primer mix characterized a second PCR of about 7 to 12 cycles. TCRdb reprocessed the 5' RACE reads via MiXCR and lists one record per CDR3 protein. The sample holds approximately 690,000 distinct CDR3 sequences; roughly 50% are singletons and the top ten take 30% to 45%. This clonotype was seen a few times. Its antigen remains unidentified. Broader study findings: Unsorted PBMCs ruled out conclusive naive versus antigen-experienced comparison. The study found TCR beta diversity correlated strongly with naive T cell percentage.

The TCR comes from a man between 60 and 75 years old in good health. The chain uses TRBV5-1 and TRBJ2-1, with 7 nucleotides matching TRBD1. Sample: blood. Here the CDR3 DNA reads TGCGCCAGCAGCTTGGGGACAGGCTTTTCCAATGAGCAGTTCTTC. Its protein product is CASSLGTGFSNEQFF.